The 3 T cell receptor beta chains reported below all come from one sample, sequenced in a study of long-term antiretroviral therapy in people with HIV. The assay, immunoSEQ v3.0, was run at survey level. Some clones are missing from TCRdb's copy, which holds only in-frame ones; the method was immunoSEQ multiplex PCR. This sample has about 43,000 clones, with 94% found just once. The material sequenced was unsorted PBMCs, taken approximately 9.1 years after starting antiretroviral therapy. These receptor sequences come from a man under 40 with HIV.

V and J are TRBV6-1 and TRBJ2-5, with TRBD1 matching 7 bases. Germline values: CDR1 MNHNS, CDR2 SASEGT. Unmatched junction bases numbered 4, after V lost 3 bases and J lost 3 bases. The CDR3 covers 14 residues. CDR3 amino acids: CASSEQDREETQYF. CDR3 nucleotides: TGTGCCAGCAGTGAGCAAGACAGGGAAGAGACCCAGTACTTC.

The V and J genes are TRBV6-1 and TRBJ1-4; D not resolved. This CDR3 is built from 10 residues. CDR1 and CDR2 (germline): MNHNS, SASEGT. V was cut by 10 bases and J by 13 bases, with 13 bases left in between. CDR3 in amino acids: CANLPLGLFF. The CDR3 bases are TGTGCCAACTTACCCTTAGGACTGTTTTTT.

The rearrangement joins TRBV7-8 to TRBJ1-1; 8 positions agree with TRBD1. The CDR3 runs 14 residues. Germline V gene sequence: CDR1 SGHVS, CDR2 FQNEAQ. The V segment lost 2 bases and the J segment 2 bases; nucleotides outside the gene matches: 1. CDR3 amino acids: CASSLTGGNTEAFF. The CDR3 DNA follows: TGTGCCAGCAGCTTAACAGGGGGAAACACTGAAGCTTTCTTT.